The next 23 T cell receptor beta chains were all read from a single sample in a study of cytotoxic CD8 clonotypes in ibrutinib-treated CLL. The table came from immunoSEQ multiplex PCR; TCRdb's copy has only in-frame clones and leaves some out. The data show more than 85,000 clones, around four fifths seen once. The sequencing here drew on PBMCs, taken after 12 months of ibrutinib treatment. The receptor set was obtained from a human donor with chronic lymphocytic leukemia.

The sample holds one count of this clone. V is TRBV11-3 and J is TRBJ2-1; TRBD2 matches 8 bases. After removal of 6 bases from V and 7 bases from J, the junction contained 11 bases not matched to a gene. The CDR3 length is 15 residues. Germline CDR1 is SGHNT and CDR2 is YENEEA. The CDR3 DNA sequence: TGTGCCAGCAGGACGGAGAGTAGCGGGACAAATGAGCAGTTCTTC. Amino acids: CASRTESSGTNEQFF.

The CDR3 sequence is CAWGTALNYGYTF. For the CDR3, the DNA is TGTGCCTGGGGGACGGCTCTGAACTATGGCTACACCTTC. The rearrangement uses TRBV30 and TRBJ1-2; possibly TRBD1 for D (5 bases). Germline V gene sequence: CDR1 GTSNPN, CDR2 SVGIG (reference sequence). The CDR3 consists of 13 residues. V gave up 5 bases and J gave up 2 bases, with 12 bases separating them. The whole variable domain, remainder taken from reference TRBV30 and TRBJ1-2, is SQTIHQWPATLVQPVGSPLSLECTVEGTSNPNLYWYRQAAGRGLQLLFYSVGIGQISSEVPQNLSASRPQDRQFILSSKKLLLSDSGFYLCAWGTALNYGYTFGSGTRLTVV.

J is TRBJ2-7 and V is TRBV14; no firm D call. Germline V gene lookup returns CDR1 SGHDN and CDR2 FVKESK. The CDR3 has 17 residues. The germline V and J ends were trimmed by 3 bases and 2 bases, with 20 bases remaining between them. The CDR3, as DNA: TGTGCCAGCAGCCACCATGGTTCGGCCGCAATTACCTACGAGCAGTACTTC. Its translation is CASSHHGSAAITYEQYF.

V is TRBV5-6 and J is TRBJ1-2; D is unclear. V lost 0 bases and J 4 bases, leaving 16 bases between the germline ends. Germline V lookup: CDR1 SGHDT, CDR2 YYEEEE. The CDR3 runs to 16 residues. The CDR3 sequence: CASSLDRTLLSYGYTF. CDR3 nucleotide sequence: TGTGCCAGCAGCTTGGATCGTACGCTGCTCAGCTATGGCTACACCTTC. Filled out from reference TRBV5-6 and TRBJ1-2, the complete variable domain reads DAGVTQSPTHLIKTRGQQVTLRCSPKSGHDTVSWYQQALGQGPQFIFQYYEEEERQRGNFPDRFSGHQFPNYSSELNVNALLLGDSALYLCASSLDRTLLSYGYTFGSGTRLTVV.

J is TRBJ2-2 and V is TRBV6-1; 7 bases match TRBD2. V lost 6 bases, J lost 6 bases, and 7 bases stayed unmatched. The germline gives CDR1 MNHNS, CDR2 SASEGT. The CDR3 totals 14 residues. The CDR3 DNA reads TGTGCCAGCAGGCCCCAGGGAGGGTCCGGGGAGCTGTTTTTT. The encoded protein is CASRPQGGSGELFF.

In its sample, this clone was seen once. The chain recombines TRBV28 with TRBJ2-1, with D possibly matching TRBD2 (5 bases). V was cut by 7 bases and J by 10 bases, with 20 bases left in between. The CDR3 totals 14 residues. Germline V gives CDR1 MDHEN, CDR2 SYDVKM. This CDR3 reads CASTVKGPSGEQFF. The CDR3 DNA reads as TGTGCCAGCACCGTGAAGGGCCCTTCGGGGGAGCAGTTCTTC.

The count of this clone is one. The CDR3 protein is CASSLDDQGAGTDTQYF. DNA for the CDR3: TGTGCCAGCAGCTTAGATGATCAGGGGGCGGGGACAGATACGCAGTATTTT. This chain uses TRBV7-6 with TRBJ2-3; 8 bases map to TRBD1. From germline, CDR1 is SGHVS and CDR2 FNYEAQ. This CDR3 comprises 17 residues. After removal of 1 base from V and 3 bases from J, the junction contained 9 bases not matched to a gene. The full variable domain, rest sourced from reference TRBV7-6 and TRBJ2-3, is GAGVSQSPRYKVTKRGQDVALRCDPISGHVSLYWYRQALGQGPEFLTYFNYEAQQDKSGLPNDRFSAERPEGSISTLTIQRTEQRDSAMYRCASSLDDQGAGTDTQYFGPGTRLTVL.

The chain links TRBV7-2 to TRBJ2-4; 10 bases agree with TRBD2. Trimming removed 1 base from V and 0 bases from J; junction bases left unmatched: 9. CDR3 length equals 19 residues. Germline assignment: CDR1 SGHTA and CDR2 FQGNSA. CDR3 sequence (DNA): TGTGCCAGCAGCTTAGTGACTAGCGGGCTTAGTTTAGCCAAAAACATTCAGTACTTC. It yields the protein CASSLVTSGLSLAKNIQYF.

The chain employs TRBV5-1 and TRBJ2-5, with TRBD1 as a possible D gene (6 bases). Germline-derived CDR1 and CDR2 are SGHRS and YFSETQ. CDR3 length: 13 amino acids. V was shortened by 4 bases and J by 5 bases, with 12 bases between the two germline ends. The CDR3 DNA is TGCGCCAGCAGCCGGACAGAGTGGGAGACCCAGTACTTC. It specifies CASSRTEWETQYF. Filled out from reference TRBV5-1 and TRBJ2-5, the complete variable domain reads KAGVTQTPRYLIKTRGQQVTLSCSPISGHRSVSWYQQTPGQGLQFLFEYFSETQRNKGNFPGRFSGRQFSNSRSEMNVSTLELGDSALYLCASSRTEWETQYFGPGTRLLVL.

This chain uses TRBV7-9 with TRBJ1-1; possibly TRBD1 for D (6 bases). Trimming took 1 base from V and 4 from J, leaving 10 bases between them. There are 14 residues in the CDR3. In germline, CDR1 is SEHNR, CDR2 FQNEAQ (reference sequence). CDR3 sequence (DNA): TGTGCCAGCAGCTTAGACGGGGGCGGCACTGAAGCTTTCTTT. This translates into CASSLDGGGTEAFF.

A single count supports this clone. This rearrangement joins TRBV2 to TRBJ2-1; D not resolved. V was trimmed by 1 base and J by 1 base, leaving 8 bases between them. This CDR3 is 15 amino acids long. CDR1 is SNHLY and CDR2 is FYNNEI in the germline V gene. Here the CDR3 DNA reads TGTGCCAGCAGTGAAGGCCTGAAATCCTACAATGAGCAGTTCTTC. Its translation: CASSEGLKSYNEQFF.

The gene calls are TRBV6-6 and TRBJ1-5; 8 nucleotides align to TRBD1. CDR1 is MNHNY, CDR2 SVGAGI, per germline (reference sequence). Germline trimming cut 7 bases from V and 5 bases from J; bases unmatched to any gene: 7. CDR3 length: 14 residues. The CDR3 DNA reads as TGTGCCAGCAATCGGGCAGGGGGCGATCAGCCCCAGCATTTT. This translates into CASNRAGGDQPQHF.

This chain links TRBV5-1 with TRBJ1-2; unclear D gene. Trimming removed 0 bases at V and 0 bases at J, with 6 bases between. CDR3 length: 14 amino acids. Germline CDR1 SGHRS, CDR2 YFSETQ. In DNA form, the CDR3 reads TGCGCCAGCAGCTTGGAATATACTAACTATGGCTACACCTTC. Its translation is CASSLEYTNYGYTF.

The chain employs TRBV9 and TRBJ1-1, with TRBD1 matching over 12 bases. V trimming: 3 bases; J trimming: 11 bases; junction bases outside the gene matches: 5. The CDR3 runs 13 residues. The V gene's germline CDR1 is SGDLS and CDR2 YYNGEE. CDR3 DNA sequence: TGTGCCAGCAGCGCCGGGACAGGGGGCTTGGCTTTCTTT. Translated: CASSAGTGGLAFF.

This rearrangement joins TRBV28 to TRBJ1-2; weak D call: TRBD1 (6 bases). V was trimmed by 3 bases and J by 1 base, leaving 18 bases between them. This CDR3 comprises 17 residues. The germline gives CDR1 MDHEN, CDR2 SYDVKM. The CDR3 sequence: CASSFPSTGQINYGYTF. DNA of the CDR3: TGTGCCAGCAGTTTCCCGAGCACCGGACAGATTAACTATGGCTACACCTTC.

The CDR3 region has the DNA TGTGCCAGCAGCCGGGGACGGTATAATTCACCCCTCCACTTT. Translated: CASSRGRYNSPLHF. The chain employs TRBV7-2 and TRBJ1-6, with a weak D call TRBD1 (5 bases). Per the germline V gene, CDR1 is SGHTA and CDR2 is FQGNSA. V lost 5 bases and J lost 4, with 9 bases in between. The CDR3 covers 14 residues.

The chain combines TRBV5-1 with TRBJ2-6; D gene ambiguous. Germline V gene sequence: CDR1 SGHRS, CDR2 YFSETQ. CDR3 size: 15 residues. V lost 3 bases to trimming and J lost 1 base, with 8 bases between them. The CDR3 DNA sequence: TGCGCCAGCAGCTCGCCAACTTCTGGGGCCAACGTCCTGACTTTC. This codes for CASSSPTSGANVLTF.

The chain combines TRBV19 with TRBJ2-5, with D maybe TRBD1 (6 bases). The V gene lost 7 bases and the J gene lost 4 bases, with 25 bases spanning the gap. The germline V gene encodes CDR1 LNHDA and CDR2 SQIVND (reference sequence). The CDR3 is 17 residues long. The CDR3 nucleotides read TGTGCCAGTACGCCTCGGAGCGGCGGACAGCCGGGAGAGACCCAGTACTTC. Translated: CASTPRSGGQPGETQYF.

The chain links TRBV19 to TRBJ2-3, with TRBD1 identical over 8 bases. This CDR3 region has 14 residues. Germline loops: CDR1 LNHDA, CDR2 SQIVND (reference sequence). The V gene end was trimmed by 4 bases and the J gene end by 5 bases; junction bases not matched to a gene: 5. The CDR3 reads CASSRGQEGDTQYF. In nucleotides, the CDR3 is TGTGCCAGTAGTAGGGGACAGGAGGGAGATACGCAGTATTTT.

The J gene is TRBJ1-3, the V gene TRBV7-8; 9 bases are a match to TRBD1. This CDR3 comprises 16 residues. Germline V CDR1 and CDR2: SGHVS, FQNEAQ. After removal of 2 bases from V and 5 bases from J, the junction contained 7 bases not matched to a gene. The CDR3 DNA follows: TGTGCCAGCAGCTTATCCCCGGGACAGGGAAGAAACACCATATATTTT. Protein: CASSLSPGQGRNTIYF.

V usage is TRBV9 and J usage is TRBJ1-2; no firm D call. V was shortened by 0 bases and J by 5 bases, with 20 bases between the two germline ends. Germline CDR1 is SGDLS and CDR2 is YYNGEE. The CDR3 spans 17 residues. CDR3 coding DNA: TGTGCCAGCAGCGTAGAAGGCAGGAACGTCCCCACGTATGGCTACACCTTC. It yields the protein CASSVEGRNVPTYGYTF.

V gene TRBV2 combines with J gene TRBJ1-4; possibly TRBD1 for D (6 bases). Trimming removed 2 bases from V and 8 bases from J, with 15 bases in between. Germline V gives CDR1 SNHLY, CDR2 FYNNEI. This CDR3 has 15 residues. In nucleotides, the CDR3 is TGTGCCAGCAGTGAACGTGGGGGCCCATCCGAAAAACTGTTTTTT. This sequence encodes CASSERGGPSEKLFF.

J is TRBJ2-5 and V is TRBV21-1; the table's D call of TRBD1 was not tested on the DNA. TRBV21-1 is a documented pseudogene. The CDR3 contains 14 residues. Here the CDR3 DNA reads TGTGCCAGCAGCCCACGGACAGGGGAGGAGACCCAGTACTTC. Amino acids: CASSPRTGEETQYF.